This entry features one TCR beta chain sequence. This CDR3 is built from 16 residues. Germline CDR1 is LNHDA and CDR2 is SQIVND (reference sequence). J was trimmed by 4 bases and V by 4 bases; bases with no gene match: 9. Profiling relied on immunoSEQ multiplex PCR, and the TCRdb table lists in-frame clones only, not all of them. The sample consists of roughly 42,000 clones, 89% of them appearing once. The data derive from a study of T cell changes during pregnancy in multiple sclerosis. The TCR comes from a female donor with multiple sclerosis, enrolled in a pregnancy study. This chain joins TRBV19 and TRBJ2-2, with 7 bases lining up with TRBD1. The sample in question was CD4+ T cells from peripheral blood mononuclear cells, obtained in the first trimester of pregnancy. CDR3 region: CASSTYRGTGTGELFF. The DNA of the CDR3 is TGTGCCAGTAGTACTTACAGGGGCACGGGCACCGGGGAGCTGTTTTTT.